The 28 T cell receptor beta chains presented below share a single source sample, sequenced in a study of early T cells in non-severe SARS-CoV-2 infection. Each CDR3 protein gets one entry after TCRdb re-called the 5' RACE reads with MiXCR. Of about 49,000 distinct CDR3 sequences in the sample, under 7% were seen once. The sequenced sample was whole blood, obtained at baseline. The receptors were gathered from an adult who was a healthcare worker with PCR-confirmed SARS-CoV-2 infection or an uninfected control (not recorded which).

This clonotype was recorded at least ten times. The chain recombines TRBV20-1 with TRBJ1-2; possibly TRBD1 for D (5 bases). V shed 4 bases and J shed 4 bases, with 7 bases lying between them. The CDR3 loop spans 11 amino acids. Germline CDR1 and CDR2: DFQATT and SNEGSKA (reference sequence). CDR3 residues: CSATGTYGYTF. The CDR3 DNA is TGCAGTGCTACCGGGACCTATGGCTACACCTTC.

V usage is TRBV11-2 and J usage is TRBJ2-7; 7 bases agree with TRBD2. This CDR3 has 14 amino acids. Losses at the gene ends were 2 bases for V and 4 bases for J; bases not matched to a gene: 5. Germline V gene lookup returns CDR1 SGHAT and CDR2 FQNNGV. The CDR3 reads CASSLWLADYEQYF. DNA for the CDR3: TGTGCCAGCAGCTTATGGCTAGCGGATTACGAGCAGTACTTC. The whole variable domain, remainder taken from reference TRBV11-2 and TRBJ2-7, is EAGVAQSPRYKIIEKRQSVAFWCNPISGHATLYWYQQILGQGPKLLIQFQNNGVVDDSQLPKDRFSAERLKGVDSTLKIQPAKLEDSAVYLCASSLWLADYEQYFGPGTRLTVT.

This clonotype was observed at least ten times. The genes are TRBV7-9 and TRBJ1-5; TRBD1 might be the D (5 bases). From germline, CDR1 is SEHNR and CDR2 FQNEAQ (reference sequence). With 5 bases removed from V and 2 bases from J, the gap between germline ends came to 22 bases. This CDR3 has 18 residues. The CDR3 coding sequence is TGTGCCAGCAGCCCCCCCGGGGCGGGTCACGGCGGCAATCAGCCCCAGCATTTT. It encodes CASSPPGAGHGGNQPQHF.

V and J are TRBV7-9 and TRBJ2-5; 11 bases line up with TRBD2. With 2 bases clipped from V and 0 bases from J, the junction kept 2 bases outside the gene matches. CDR1 and CDR2 (germline): SEHNR, FQNEAQ (reference sequence). The CDR3 length is 16 residues. For the CDR3, the DNA is TGTGCCAGCAGCTTATTAGCGGGGGGGAACCAAGAGACCCAGTACTTC. It codes for CASSLLAGGNQETQYF.

In its sample, this clonotype was seen a few times. This chain joins TRBV2 and TRBJ2-1; 9 nucleotides match TRBD2. The CDR3 runs 15 residues. V gave up 3 bases and J gave up 5 bases; unmatched junction bases: 5. Germline loops: CDR1 SNHLY, CDR2 FYNNEI. The CDR3 region is CASSDGRGGHNEQFF. DNA for the CDR3: TGTGCCAGCAGTGACGGGCGGGGGGGCCACAATGAGCAGTTCTTC.

This clonotype has a count of ten or more. This chain links TRBV12-3 or TRBV12-4 with TRBJ1-3; D unresolved. Trimming left V 6 bases short and J 2 bases short, with 8 bases between. This CDR3 spans 13 amino acids. The CDR3 sequence is CASRIGTGNTIYF. The CDR3 region has the DNA TGTGCCAGCAGGATCGGGACTGGAAACACCATATATTTT.

This clonotype has a count of ten or more. The chain joins TRBV10-1 to TRBJ2-5; 10 bases agree with TRBD1. Trimming at V came to 8 bases and at J to 9 bases, leaving 9 bases not matched to a gene. The germline CDR1 and CDR2 sequences are WNHNN and SYGVQD (reference sequence). This CDR3 is 13 amino acids long. Here the CDR3 reads CASSPGTGVPQYF. The CDR3 DNA is TGCGCCAGCTCTCCTGGGACAGGGGTGCCCCAGTACTTC.

V gene TRBV11-2 combines with J gene TRBJ2-7; D call uncertain. The length of the CDR3 is 13 residues. V lost 5 bases and J 1 base, leaving 9 bases between the germline ends. In germline, CDR1 is SGHAT, CDR2 FQNNGV. CDR3: CASSHGQSYEQYF. CDR3 nucleotides: TGTGCCAGCAGCCATGGGCAGTCCTACGAGCAGTACTTC.

This clonotype was seen at least ten times. The V and J genes are TRBV12-3 or TRBV12-4 and TRBJ2-3; TRBD2 matches at 8 bases. V lost 3 bases and J lost 1; bases outside the gene matches: 9. This CDR3 is built from 17 residues. CDR3: CASSLSRRGAGTDTQYF. The CDR3 nucleotides are TGTGCCAGCAGTTTGAGCCGGCGGGGGGCCGGCACAGATACGCAGTATTTT.

The V call is TRBV7-9, the J call TRBJ1-1, with unresolved D. The CDR3 extends over 13 amino acids. Germline CDR1 is SEHNR and CDR2 is FQNEAQ (reference sequence). V gave up 2 bases and J gave up 0 bases, with 4 bases separating them. CDR3 protein: CASSLTLNTEAFF. The CDR3 region has the DNA TGTGCCAGCAGCTTAACCCTGAACACTGAAGCTTTCTTT. The variable domain in full, with the rest retrieved from reference TRBV7-9 and TRBJ1-1, is DTGVSQNPRHKITKRGQNVTFRCDPISEHNRLYWYRQTLGQGPEFLTYFQNEAQLEKSRLLSDRFSAERPKGSFSTLEIQRTEQGDSAMYLCASSLTLNTEAFFGQGTRLTVV.

This clonotype was recorded many times. The V gene is TRBV11-2, the J gene TRBJ2-7, with 7 bases matching TRBD1. V lost 4 bases to trimming and J lost 3 bases; unmatched junction nucleotides: 6. The CDR3 spans 14 residues. Germline CDR1 reads SGHAT; CDR2 reads FQNNGV. The CDR3 sequence is CASSSSGDSYEQYF. Here the CDR3 DNA reads TGTGCCAGCAGCTCCTCCGGGGACAGCTACGAGCAGTACTTC.

This clonotype was recorded at least ten times. The V and J genes are TRBV20-1 and TRBJ2-7; 7 bases map to TRBD1. The V gene end was trimmed by 5 bases and the J gene end by 7 bases; junction bases not matched to a gene: 14. Germline CDR1 and CDR2: DFQATT and SNEGSKA (reference sequence). The CDR3 is made up of 14 amino acids. This chain's CDR3 is CSASPGQIKNEQYF. CDR3 coding DNA: TGCAGTGCTTCTCCGGGACAGATTAAAAATGAGCAGTACTTC.

This clonotype occurred a few times. The CDR3 here is CATSRHRDSNQPQHF. In DNA form, the CDR3 reads TGTGCCACCAGCAGACATAGAGATAGCAATCAGCCCCAGCATTTT. The chain carries TRBV15 and TRBJ1-5; D is unclear. V lost 2 bases and J lost 0, with 8 bases in between. Germline V CDR1 and CDR2: LNHNV, YYDKDF (reference sequence). The CDR3 contains 15 residues.

V gene TRBV6-6 combines with J gene TRBJ2-7, with D perhaps matching TRBD1 or TRBD2 (5 bases each). This CDR3 is built from 13 residues. Germline V gene data show CDR1 as MNHNY and CDR2 as SVGAGI (reference sequence). Trimming left V 6 bases short and J 3 bases short, with 12 bases between. The CDR3 DNA reads TGTGCCAGCAGCCCCGGGACCGTCTACGAGCAGTACTTC. This translates into CASSPGTVYEQYF.

This clonotype was counted at least ten times. The chain links TRBV19 to TRBJ1-1; no clear D. The germline V gene has CDR1 LNHDA and CDR2 SQIVND (reference sequence). The CDR3 is made up of 10 amino acids. The ends were cut back, 7 bases at V and 4 bases at J, with 4 bases in the middle. The chain's CDR3 is CASMGTEAFF. The CDR3 DNA reads TGTGCCAGTATGGGCACTGAAGCTTTCTTT.

There are many counts of this clonotype. The V gene is TRBV19, the J gene TRBJ1-6; D unclear. Germline V gene data show CDR1 as LNHDA and CDR2 as SQIVND (reference sequence). Trimming left V 5 bases short and J 7 bases short, with 21 bases between. The CDR3 length is 17 residues. The CDR3 spells CASSVSGLGTSNSPLHF. CDR3 DNA sequence: TGTGCCAGTAGTGTCAGCGGTTTGGGCACCTCCAATTCACCCCTCCACTTT.

This clonotype was found many times. This chain connects TRBV5-4 to TRBJ1-4, with D possibly TRBD1 on 5 matching bases. Germline CDR1 SGHNT, CDR2 YYREEE (reference sequence). The CDR3 has 14 residues. Between the trimmed V and J ends, which lost 4 bases and 5 bases, there was a span of 12 bases. CDR3 loop: CASSRDSLNEKLFF. The CDR3 nucleotides are TGTGCCAGCAGCCGCGACAGTTTAAATGAAAAACTGTTTTTT.

In its sample, this clonotype was seen many times. This chain joins TRBV7-2 and TRBJ2-3; D is ambiguous. V was trimmed by 1 base and J by 0 bases, leaving 11 bases between them. The CDR3 length is 16 residues. CDR1 is SGHTA and CDR2 is FQGNSA in the germline V gene. CDR3 region: CASSLVGGRSTDTQYF. The CDR3 nucleotides are TGTGCCAGCAGCTTAGTCGGCGGAAGGAGCACAGATACGCAGTATTTT.

This clonotype has at least ten counts. The CDR3 here is CASSYGTGDYEQYF. In DNA, the CDR3 is TGTGCCAGCAGTTACGGGACAGGGGATTACGAGCAGTACTTC. The chain employs TRBV6-5 and TRBJ2-7, with 10 bases matching TRBD1. Germline CDR1 reads MNHEY; CDR2 reads SVGAGI. Trimming removed 2 bases from V and 4 bases from J; junction bases left unmatched: 2. The CDR3 has 14 amino acids.

The CDR3 coding sequence is TGTGCCAGCAGTACCCAGGGTTCCAATGAGCAGTTCTTC. Amino acids: CASSTQGSNEQFF. V and J are TRBV6-6 and TRBJ2-1; possibly TRBD1 for D (5 bases). Germline-derived CDR1 and CDR2 are MNHNY and SVGAGI (reference sequence). This CDR3 region has 13 residues. Deletions cut 5 bases from V and 6 bases from J, with 11 bases between.

This clonotype was observed at least ten times. The chain employs TRBV7-2 and TRBJ2-5; 12 positions match TRBD2. Losses at the gene ends were 4 bases for V and 5 bases for J; bases not matched to a gene: 5. The CDR3 length is 15 residues. CDR1 and CDR2 (germline): SGHTA, FQGNSA. The CDR3 here is CASSSSGGAWETQYF. CDR3 bases: TGTGCCAGCAGCTCTAGCGGGGGGGCTTGGGAGACCCAGTACTTC.

This clonotype was detected only a few times. V and J are TRBV14 and TRBJ1-6, with a possible D match to TRBD1 (6 bases). The length of the CDR3 is 16 residues. Germline assignment: CDR1 SGHDN and CDR2 FVKESK. V was pared by 3 bases and J by 2 bases, with 11 bases between. Here the CDR3 DNA reads TGTGCCAGCAGCCAGCGGGGGCTGGCCTATAATTCACCCCTCCACTTT. Translation: CASSQRGLAYNSPLHF. The entire variable domain, with the rest obtained from reference TRBV14 and TRBJ1-6, is as follows: EAGVTQFPSHSVIEKGQTVTLRCDPISGHDNLYWYRRVMGKEIKFLLHFVKESKQDESGMPNNRFLAERTGGTYSTLKVQPAELEDSGVYFCASSQRGLAYNSPLHFGNGTRLTVT.

This clonotype was seen repeatedly, ten times or more. This chain links TRBV2 with TRBJ2-1; the match to TRBD2 covers 7 bases. Germline CDR1 SNHLY, CDR2 FYNNEI. The CDR3 extends over 12 amino acids. V was pared by 2 bases and J by 15 bases, with 7 bases of the junction left unmatched. CDR3 in DNA: TGTGCCAGCAGTGAACCCAGGACTAGTCCGTTCTTC. Protein product: CASSEPRTSPFF.

This clonotype was counted at least ten times. The V call is TRBV12-3 or TRBV12-4, the J call TRBJ2-3; TRBD1 might be the D (6 bases). CDR3 length equals 16 residues. V was cut by 3 bases and J by 2 bases, with 15 bases left in between. CDR3 amino acids: CASSFLGGGSTDTQYF. The CDR3, as DNA: TGTGCCAGCAGTTTTTTAGGTGGGGGCTCCACAGATACGCAGTATTTT.

This clonotype was counted many times. The chain couples TRBV6-5 to TRBJ1-2; tentative D call: TRBD1 (6 bases). The germline V gene has CDR1 MNHEY and CDR2 SVGAGI. V lost 5 bases and J lost 1, with 11 bases in between. This CDR3 is 14 amino acids long. The CDR3: CASSRGEINYGYTF. The DNA of the CDR3 is TGTGCCAGCAGTAGGGGGGAAATTAACTATGGCTACACCTTC.

A note on this clonotype: A clone one base away is much larger, so this may be a read error. The CDR3 carries no conserved terminal phenylalanine or tryptophan, so it likely arises from a read error. The chain employs TRBV6-5 and TRBJ2-2; a weak D match, TRBD1 (5 bases). CDR1 and CDR2 from the germline V gene are MNHEY and SVGAGI. V shed 6 bases and J shed 5 bases, with 13 bases lying between them. The CDR3 has 14 residues. In DNA form, the CDR3 reads TGTGCCAGCAGCATCCAGGGTGGGACCGGGGAGCTGTTTCTT. Protein sequence: CASSIQGGTGELFL.

The chain combines TRBV15 with TRBJ1-5; weak D call: TRBD1 (5 bases). Germline assignment: CDR1 LNHNV and CDR2 YYDKDF (reference sequence). This CDR3 is built from 13 residues. Trimming took 1 base from V and 4 from J, leaving 5 bases between them. CDR3 sequence: CATSRGGNQPQHF. Written as DNA, the CDR3 is TGTGCCACCAGCAGAGGGGGGAATCAGCCCCAGCATTTT.

This clonotype came up many times. This chain connects TRBV6-2 or TRBV6-3 to TRBJ2-1, with TRBD2 identical over 9 bases. Per germline, CDR1 MNHEY and CDR2 SVGEGT. V shed 7 bases, J shed 7 bases, and the junction held 11 bases outside the gene matches. The CDR3 contains 15 residues. Here the CDR3 DNA reads TGTGCCAGCAAAAACGTGGCGGGGGGGATTAATGAGCAGTTCTTC. This sequence encodes CASKNVAGGINEQFF.